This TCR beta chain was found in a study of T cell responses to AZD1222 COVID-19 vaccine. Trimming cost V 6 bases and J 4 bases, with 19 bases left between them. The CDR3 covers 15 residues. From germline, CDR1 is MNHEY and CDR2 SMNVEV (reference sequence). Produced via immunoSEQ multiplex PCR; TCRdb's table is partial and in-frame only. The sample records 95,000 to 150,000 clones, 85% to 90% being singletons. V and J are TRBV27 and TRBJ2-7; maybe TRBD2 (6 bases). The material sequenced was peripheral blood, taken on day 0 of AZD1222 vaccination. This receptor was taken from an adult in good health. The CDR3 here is CASSPEARGFYEQYF. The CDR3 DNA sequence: TGTGCCAGCAGCCCCGAGGCCCGGGGGTTTTACGAGCAGTACTTC.